The present T cell receptor beta chain was sequenced within a study of blood T cell repertoires in COVID-19. Study summary: The United States, Italy and Spain provided the acute and convalescent COVID-19 samples. Sources were T cells, B-cell-depleted T cells, or PBMCs; the material itself was cDNA or gDNA.

Germline CDR1 MNHEY, CDR2 SVGAGI. The trim removed 4 bases at V and 6 bases at J, leaving 6 bases unmatched. The CDR3 is made up of 15 amino acids. The method was immunoSEQ multiplex PCR; TCRdb's version includes in-frame clones alone and lacks a portion of them. The table shows 150,000 or so clones, with roughly four fifths occurring only once. The gene calls are TRBV6-5 and TRBJ2-2; the match to TRBD1 covers 9 bases. This TCR was recovered from a woman aged 80 or over with acute or convalescent COVID-19. Source material: peripheral blood. The CDR3 DNA reads TGTGCCAGCAGTTCGGGACAGGGAATGGCCGGGGAGCTGTTTTTT. Its protein product is CASSSGQGMAGELFF.